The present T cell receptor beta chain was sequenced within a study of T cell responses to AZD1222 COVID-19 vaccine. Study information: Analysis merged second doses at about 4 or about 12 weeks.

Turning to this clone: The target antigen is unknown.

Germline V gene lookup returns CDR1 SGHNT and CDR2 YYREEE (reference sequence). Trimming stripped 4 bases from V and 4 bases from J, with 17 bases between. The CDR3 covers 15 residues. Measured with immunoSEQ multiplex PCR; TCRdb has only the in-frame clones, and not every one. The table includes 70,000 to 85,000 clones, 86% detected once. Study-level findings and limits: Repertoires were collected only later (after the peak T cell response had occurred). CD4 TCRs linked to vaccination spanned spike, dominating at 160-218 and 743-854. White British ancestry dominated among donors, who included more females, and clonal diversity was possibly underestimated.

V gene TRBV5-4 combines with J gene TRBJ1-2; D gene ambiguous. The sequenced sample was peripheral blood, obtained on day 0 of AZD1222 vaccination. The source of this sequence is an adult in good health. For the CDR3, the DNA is TGTGCCAGCAGCCGGACGTCAAGTGTCCTCTATGGCTACACCTTC. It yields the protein CASSRTSSVLYGYTF.